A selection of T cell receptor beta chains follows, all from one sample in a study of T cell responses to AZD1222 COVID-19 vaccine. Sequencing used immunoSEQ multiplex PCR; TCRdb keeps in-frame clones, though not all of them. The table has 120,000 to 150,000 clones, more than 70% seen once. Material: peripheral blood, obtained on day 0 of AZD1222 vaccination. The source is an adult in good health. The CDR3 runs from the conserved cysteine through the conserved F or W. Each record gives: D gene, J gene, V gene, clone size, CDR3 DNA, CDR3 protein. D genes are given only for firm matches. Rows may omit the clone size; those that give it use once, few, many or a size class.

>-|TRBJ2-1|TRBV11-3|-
TGTGCCAGCGGGGTAAGCAGGGGCGTTCAGGATGAGCAGTTCTTC
CASGVSRGVQDEQFF
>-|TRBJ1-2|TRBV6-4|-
TGTGCCAGCAGGGAATCTCCAAACTATGGCTACACCTTC
CASRESPNYGYTF
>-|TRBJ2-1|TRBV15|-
TGTGCCACCAGCAGACGGACTGGGGGAAGGGACAATGAGCAGTTCTTC
CATSRRTGGRDNEQFF
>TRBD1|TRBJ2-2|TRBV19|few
TGTGCCAGTAGGGCAGGGGGTAGACGGAACACCGGGGAGCTGTTTTTT
CASRAGGRRNTGELFF
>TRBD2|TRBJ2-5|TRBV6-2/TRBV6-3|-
TGTGCCAGCAGTTACTCGTTCGCGGCGAGCGGGGCTCGTGGGGAGACCCAGTACTTC
CASSYSFAASGARGETQYF
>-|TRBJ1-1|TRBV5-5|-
TGTGCCAGCAGCTTGGTATTGGCAGGCGGGTCTGAAGCTTTCTTT
CASSLVLAGGSEAFF
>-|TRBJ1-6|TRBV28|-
TGTGCCAGCCACAGGGAAGCACGGTCACCCCTCCACTTT
CASHREARSPLHF
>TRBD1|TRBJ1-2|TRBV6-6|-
TGTGCCAGCAGTCCACCTCAGGGGGACACTTCATTTTACGGCTACACCTTC
CASSPPQGDTSFYGYTF
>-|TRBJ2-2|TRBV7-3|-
TGTGCCACCGCGCCCGGGGGGCACACCGGGGAGCTGTTTTTT
CATAPGGHTGELFF
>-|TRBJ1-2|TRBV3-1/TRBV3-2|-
TGTGCCAGCAGCCAAGGTGGCAGCTTTACTACGGGCTACACCTTC
CASSQGGSFTTGYTF
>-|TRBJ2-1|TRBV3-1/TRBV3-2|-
TGTGCCAGCACCTCTACTCTAGGTCCCAATGAGCAGTTCTTC
CASTSTLGPNEQFF
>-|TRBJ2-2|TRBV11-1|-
TGTGCCAGCAGCTTAGGGACCTTACAGAACACCGGGGAGCTGTTTTTT
CASSLGTLQNTGELFF
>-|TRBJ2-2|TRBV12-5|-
TGTGCTAGTGGTTTTTACGAGAACACCGGGGAGCTGTTTTTT
CASGFYENTGELFF
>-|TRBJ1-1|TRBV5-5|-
TGTGCCAGCAGCTTTGGGGAGACCACTGAAGCTTTCTTT
CASSFGETTEAFF
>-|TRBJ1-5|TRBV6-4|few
TGTGCCAGCAGTGACCAGTCTCGCCAGGCCAATCAGCCCCAGCATTTT
CASSDQSRQANQPQHF
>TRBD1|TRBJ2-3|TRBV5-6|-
TGTGCCAGCAGCTCGGGACAGCTTACAGATACGCAGTATTTT
CASSSGQLTDTQYF
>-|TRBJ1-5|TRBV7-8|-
TGTGCCAGCAGCTTGGGGGGCGGCCAGCCCCAGCATTTT
CASSLGGGQPQHF
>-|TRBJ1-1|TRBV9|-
TGTGCCAGTTCCGGGGGGGTCACTGAAGCTTTCTTT
CASSGGVTEAFF
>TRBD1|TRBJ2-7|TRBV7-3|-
TGTGCCAGCAGCTTCGACAGGGGGTACGAGCAGTACTTC
CASSFDRGYEQYF
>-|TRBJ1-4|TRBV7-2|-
TGTGCCAGCAGCTTGTACAGGGATAATGAAAAACTGTTTTTT
CASSLYRDNEKLFF
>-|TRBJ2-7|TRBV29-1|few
TGCAGCGTTAGCCAGTTGAGGGAGCAGTACTTC
CSVSQLREQYF
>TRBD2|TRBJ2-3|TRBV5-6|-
TGTGCCAGCAGGGAGAGTTTTGGGACTACTTTCGCAGATACGCAGTATTTT
CASRESFGTTFADTQYF
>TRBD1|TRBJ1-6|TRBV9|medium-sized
TGTGCCAGCAGCGGGGGACAGGGGAATTCACCCCTCCACTTT
CASSGGQGNSPLHF
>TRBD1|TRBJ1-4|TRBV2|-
TGTGCCAGCAGTCGCGGACAGGGGGCTGGAAAACTGTTTTTT
CASSRGQGAGKLFF
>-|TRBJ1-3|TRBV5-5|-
TGTGCCAGCAGCTTGTATGTATCCGGGAATTTT
CASSLYVSGNF
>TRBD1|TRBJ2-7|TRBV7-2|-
TGTGCCAGCAGCTCAGGGACAGGGCCTCGCGAGCAGTACTTC
CASSSGTGPREQYF
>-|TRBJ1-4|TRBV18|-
TGTGCCAGCTCGCGGCAGGTTAATGAAAAACTGTTTTTT
CASSRQVNEKLFF
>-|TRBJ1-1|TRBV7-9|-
TGTGCCAGCAGCTTAGAGGGGAACACTGAAGCTTTCTTT
CASSLEGNTEAFF
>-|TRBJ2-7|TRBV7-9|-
TGTGCTTCGGGGGCATTTACATACGAGCAGTACTTC
CASGAFTYEQYF
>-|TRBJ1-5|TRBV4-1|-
TGCGCCAGCAGCCAAGATTGGGTGAGCAATCAGCCCCAGCATTTT
CASSQDWVSNQPQHF
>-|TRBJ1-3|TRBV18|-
TGTGCCAGCTCACCACCAACAGGCAGCTCTGGAAACACCATATATTTT
CASSPPTGSSGNTIYF
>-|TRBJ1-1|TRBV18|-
TGTGCCAGCTCACCACCTCAGGGGATGAACACTGAAGCTTTCTTT
CASSPPQGMNTEAFF